This T cell receptor beta chain comes out of a study of beta chain features in type 1 diabetes. This clone was counted a single time. Reverse transcribing all isolated RNA meant expressed TCRB transcripts were sequenced. Profiling relied on immunoSEQ multiplex PCR, and the TCRdb table lists in-frame clones only, not all of them. The table has 450,000 or so clones, about an eighth seen once; the top ten hold less than 0.06%. Germline lookup yields CDR1 SGHDT and CDR2 YYEEEE. The V and J ends lost 0 bases and 8 bases respectively, with 15 bases between them. The CDR3 contains 15 residues. The receptor was derived from a woman between 18 and 30 years old in good health. The material sequenced was naive CD4+ T cells from blood. V gene TRBV5-6 combines with J gene TRBJ2-1; maybe TRBD2 (6 bases). CDR3 DNA: TGTGCCAGCAGCTTGGGTTGGGCGGGAAACGATGAGCAGTTCTTC. It codes for CASSLGWAGNDEQFF.